This T cell receptor (beta chain) was recorded in a study of OX40 agonist ivuxolimab in advanced cancers. On this clone: Its antigen is unknown.

Trimming stripped 1 base from V and 4 bases from J, with 10 bases between. The CDR3 sequence is 14 residues long. Germline values: CDR1 SNHLY, CDR2 FYNNEI. The protocol was immunoSEQ multiplex PCR, while the TCRdb copy is restricted to in-frame clones and leaves out a portion. The sample includes under 50,000 clones, 75% to 90% seen only once; the top ten take 5% to 6.5%. The study's findings and limits: Expanded clones were, on average, more numerous among CD8+ T cells than CD4+.

The starting material was CD4+ or CD8+ T cells sorted from blood, obtained in a trial of the OX40 agonist ivuxolimab. The chain is built from TRBV2 and TRBJ1-2; D gene unclear. The receptor comes from an adult with an advanced solid tumor such as melanoma, head and neck, liver or kidney cancer. This CDR3 reads CASSEGNSLYGYTF. Written as DNA, the CDR3 is TGTGCCAGCAGTGAAGGGAACAGCCTCTATGGCTACACCTTC. Together with reference TRBV2 and TRBJ1-2, the CDR3 gives the full variable domain: EPEVTQTPSHQVTQMGQEVILRCVPISNHLYFYWYRQILGQKVEFLVSFYNNEISEKSEIFDDQFSVERPDGSNFTLKIRSTKLEDSAMYFCASSEGNSLYGYTFGSGTRLTVV.